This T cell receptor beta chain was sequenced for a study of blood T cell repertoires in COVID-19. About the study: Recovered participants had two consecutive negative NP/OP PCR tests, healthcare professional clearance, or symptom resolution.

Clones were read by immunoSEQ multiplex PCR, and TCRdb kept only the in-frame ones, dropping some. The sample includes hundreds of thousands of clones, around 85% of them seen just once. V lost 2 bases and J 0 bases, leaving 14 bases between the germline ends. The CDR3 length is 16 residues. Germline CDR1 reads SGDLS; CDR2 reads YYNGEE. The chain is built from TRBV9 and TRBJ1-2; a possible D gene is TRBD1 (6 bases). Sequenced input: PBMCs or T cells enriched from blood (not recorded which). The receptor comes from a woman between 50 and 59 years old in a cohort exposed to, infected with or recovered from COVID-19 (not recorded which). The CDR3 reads CASSVAGAVPNYGYTF. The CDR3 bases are TGTGCCAGCAGCGTTGCAGGGGCTGTCCCTAACTATGGCTACACCTTC.